These T cell receptor beta chains were read from a single sample in a study of T cell repertoires in cytomegalovirus infection. TCRdb passed the reads through MiXCR, listing each CDR3 protein once. The data show just under 550,000 distinct CDR3 sequences, 26% seen once. The sample was PBMCs. These receptors all stem from a human donor in good health (CMV status not recorded). Some clones in this sample may be carry-over from other donors' samples. Both conserved end residues are trimmed from each CDR3. Fields, in order: J gene, D gene, V gene, clone size, CDR3 protein. D genes are given only for firm matches. Only some rows state a clone size, as once, few, many or a class for expanded clones.

TRBJ2-1,.,TRBV12-3/TRBV12-4,few,ASRSGTPDKSSYNEQF
TRBJ1-1,.,TRBV5-1,.,ASTGANTEAF
TRBJ2-1,.,TRBV7-6,many,ASSSFIIGPEQF
TRBJ2-1,.,TRBV12-5,many,ASGLGYNNNEQF
TRBJ2-7,.,TRBV7-2,few,ASSPSRGSHRTYEQY
TRBJ2-1,TRBD2,TRBV7-2,few,ASSLRAGEINGSYNEQF
TRBJ2-7,.,TRBV7-9,many,ASSQGSYEQY
TRBJ2-2,.,TRBV7-8,many,ASSFLRTPTGELF
TRBJ2-1,.,TRBV19,.,ASSTGSSTSYNEQF
TRBJ1-2,.,TRBV12-3/TRBV12-4,.,ASRANYGYT
TRBJ2-4,.,TRBV3-1,once,ASSQTGVKNIQY
TRBJ2-1,.,TRBV6-2/TRBV6-3,many,ASSSTVRGSYNEQF
TRBJ2-1,TRBD2,TRBV7-6,many,ASSDGGRGSYNEQF
TRBJ1-1,TRBD1,TRBV7-9,.,ASSLIPGGTEAF
TRBJ1-1,TRBD1,TRBV6-2/TRBV6-3,many,ASTKGQPNTEAF
TRBJ1-2,TRBD1,TRBV19,.,ASSKTGRGYT
TRBJ1-2,.,TRBV6-5,many,ASSYSGSPNYGYT
TRBJ1-2,TRBD1,TRBV7-9,many,ASSTSRGGGSGYGYT
TRBJ2-1,TRBD2,TRBV12-3/TRBV12-4,few,ASMRDVAGDHGWSSYNEQF
TRBJ2-3,TRBD2,TRBV6-2/TRBV6-3,.,ASSYRSGSFTDTQY